This T cell receptor (beta chain) was retrieved from a study of memory CD4+ T cells and cytomegalovirus serostatus. About this clone itself: Its specificity is unknown.

Per the original methods: After removing out-of-frame reads, 2 million to 2.5 million distinct TCRbeta sequences remained. The repertoire was sequenced with immunoSEQ multiplex PCR; TCRdb's copy has only in-frame clones and lacks some. The V and J calls and clone size were taken over from that table, and D and trimming were inferred from the DNA. The sample shows roughly 45,000 clones, just under 80% of them seen only once. V gave up 6 bases and J gave up 8 bases, with 13 bases separating them. This CDR3 has 12 residues. Per germline, CDR1 MDHEN and CDR2 SYDVKM. General study results and limits: CMV serostatus prediction reached median AUC approximately 0.96, or 0.89 with US-trained model. The CMV-associated TCR signature appears largely within the CD4+ memory repertoire.

Single viable CD3+CD4+CD8-CD45RO+ cells were sorted as the memory CD4+ T cells. CD4+ T cells were isolated by positive magnetic selection. This rearrangement joins TRBV28 to TRBJ1-2; D gene ambiguous. Sequenced sample: memory CD4+ T cells from blood. The source is an adult in good health and CMV-seronegative. In nucleotides, the CDR3 is TGTGCCAGCAGCTCTACGGACGTGGGCTACACCTTC. Protein product: CASSSTDVGYTF.